What follows are 7 T cell receptor beta chains derived from one specimen sequenced in a study of blood T cell repertoires in COVID-19. Sequencing used immunoSEQ multiplex PCR; TCRdb keeps in-frame clones, though not all of them. Among about 210,000 clones listed, 81% were seen once. The sequencing input was PBMCs or T cells enriched from blood (not recorded which). Receptors were obtained from a woman aged 50 to 60 with acute COVID-19.

The chain is built from TRBV19 and TRBJ1-4, with 8 positions matching TRBD1. With V trimmed by 6 bases and J by 10 bases, 7 bases remained unmatched. The CDR3 has 13 residues. Germline loops: CDR1 LNHDA, CDR2 SQIVND (reference sequence). This CDR3 reads CASSVQGVGKLFF. CDR3 coding DNA: TGTGCCAGTAGCGTACAGGGGGTTGGAAAACTGTTTTTT. Full variable domain (remainder filled in from reference TRBV19 and TRBJ1-4): DGGITQSPKYLFRKEGQNVTLSCEQNLNHDAMYWYRQDPGQGLRLIYYSQIVNDFQKGDIAEGYSVSREKKESFPLTVTSAQKNPTAFYLCASSVQGVGKLFFGSGTQLSVL.

This clone has a single count. CDR3 DNA sequence: TGTGCCAGCAGTGGGGGCGCAGATACGCAGTATTTT. This gives the protein CASSGGADTQYF. The chain recombines TRBV2 with TRBJ2-3; perhaps TRBD1 as D (5 bases). Germline-derived CDR1 and CDR2 are SNHLY and FYNNEI. The CDR3 spans 12 residues. V was shortened by 4 bases and J by 4 bases, with 6 bases between the two germline ends.

This chain links TRBV11-2 with TRBJ2-5; 7 positions match TRBD2. Germline values: CDR1 SGHAT, CDR2 FQNNGV. The V gene end was trimmed by 3 bases and the J gene end by 2 bases; junction bases not matched to a gene: 6. The CDR3 loop spans 15 amino acids. The CDR3, as DNA: TGTGCCAGCAGCTTCTCCGACGGGGGGCAAGAGACCCAGTACTTC. This translates into CASSFSDGGQETQYF.

The sample holds a few counts of this clone. This sequence joins TRBV28 and TRBJ2-5; 7 nucleotides agree with TRBD1. Germline loops: CDR1 MDHEN, CDR2 SYDVKM. Trimming cost V 6 bases and J 4 bases; bases outside gene matches: 8. CDR3 length equals 14 residues. This chain's CDR3 is CASSLQDRPETQYF. In DNA, the CDR3 is TGTGCCAGCAGCCTACAGGACAGGCCAGAGACCCAGTACTTC. Supplemented by reference TRBV28 and TRBJ2-5, the full variable domain reads DVKVTQSSRYLVKRTGEKVFLECVQDMDHENMFWYRQDPGLGLRLIYFSYDVKMKEKGDIPEGYSVSREKKERFSLILESASTNQTSMYLCASSLQDRPETQYFGPGTRLLVL.

V and J are TRBV7-9 and TRBJ1-2; possibly TRBD1 for D (6 bases). With 1 base removed from V and 1 base from J, the gap between germline ends came to 16 bases. The CDR3 is 17 residues long. Per the germline V gene, CDR1 is SEHNR and CDR2 is FQNEAQ (reference sequence). The CDR3 nucleotides are TGTGCCAGCAGCTTAGAAGGCCACAGGGCTATTAACTATGGCTACACCTTC. This sequence encodes CASSLEGHRAINYGYTF.

This clone occurred a few times. The gene calls are TRBV11-2 and TRBJ2-7; D might be TRBD1 (9 bases). The CDR3 is 16 amino acids. Germline loops: CDR1 SGHAT, CDR2 FQNNGV. The V and J ends lost 2 bases and 9 bases respectively, with 23 bases between them. CDR3 nucleotides: TGTGCCAGCAGCTTATCGGGGGGGACAGGGTCTTTGGGGCAGTACTTC. Translation gives CASSLSGGTGSLGQYF.

The V and J genes are TRBV7-8 and TRBJ2-7; TRBD1 is a possible D gene (6 bases). V lost 4 bases, J lost 7 bases, and 11 bases lay in between. Looked up from germline, CDR1 is SGHVS and CDR2 is FQNEAQ. The CDR3 totals 12 residues. CDR3 nucleotide sequence: TGTGCCAGCAGCTGGGTGAGGGGGGAGCAGTACTTC. Protein sequence: CASSWVRGEQYF. The full variable domain, with the rest looked up from reference TRBV7-8 and TRBJ2-7, is GAGVSQSPRYKVAKRGQDVALRCDPISGHVSLFWYQQALGQGPEFLTYFQNEAQLDKSGLPSDRFFAERPEGSVSTLKIQRTQQEDSAVYLCASSWVRGEQYFGPGTRLTVT.